The sequence of this T cell receptor beta chain was determined in a study of blood T cell repertoires in COVID-19. Study summary: From T cells, B-cell-depleted T cells, or PBMCs came the material, which was cDNA or gDNA.

Authors' methods: Scientists estimated how many nucleated cells there were by amplifying reference gene primers. Measured with immunoSEQ multiplex PCR; TCRdb has only the in-frame clones, and not every one. V and J calls plus clone size are reproduced from that table; the DNA served to infer D and trimming. The data hold about 200,000 clones, with 80% to 90% observed a single time. Participant age was roughly 18 to 90 years, and participants resided in about two dozen US areas. Germline V gene sequence: CDR1 WSHSY, CDR2 SAAADI. Between the trimmed V and J ends, which lost 10 bases and 2 bases, there was a span of 19 bases. This CDR3 region has 15 residues.

V is TRBV10-2 and J is TRBJ2-3; D gene unclear. The TCR sequence derives from a woman aged 40 to 55 with acute COVID-19. Material for sequencing was PBMCs or T cells enriched from blood (not recorded which). This CDR3 is CATKPLEAFTDTQYF. In DNA form, the CDR3 reads TGCGCCACAAAACCCCTCGAGGCTTTCACAGATACGCAGTATTTT.